This T cell receptor (beta chain) derives from a study of brain T cells in children with intractable seizures. V lost 6 bases, J lost 1 base, and 11 bases stayed unmatched. CDR1 is LNHNV and CDR2 is YYDKDF in the germline V gene (reference sequence). This CDR3 comprises 17 residues. Sequenced by immunoSEQ multiplex PCR; TCRdb stores in-frame clones only, minus some. The data show around 38,000 clones, about nine tenths seen once. This clone was counted a single time. The rearrangement joins TRBV15 to TRBJ2-2; 7 bases map to TRBD2. This clonotype originated in a girl aged 2 to 10 with tuberous sclerosis and intractable seizures. Sequencing used peripheral blood, obtained at surgery. DNA for the CDR3: TGTGCCACCAGGGGGACTACAGGCGAAAGGAACACCGGGGAGCTGTTTTTT. Its translation is CATRGTTGERNTGELFF.